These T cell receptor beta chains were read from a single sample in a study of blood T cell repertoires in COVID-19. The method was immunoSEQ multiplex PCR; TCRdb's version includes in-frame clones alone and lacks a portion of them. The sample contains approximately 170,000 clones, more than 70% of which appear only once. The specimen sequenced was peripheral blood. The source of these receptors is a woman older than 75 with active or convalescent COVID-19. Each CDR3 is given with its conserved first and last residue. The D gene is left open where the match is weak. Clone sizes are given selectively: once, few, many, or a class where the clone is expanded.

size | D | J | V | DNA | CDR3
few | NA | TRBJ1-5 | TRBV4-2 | TGTGCCAGCAGCCAAATCGGGAATCAGCCCCAGCATTTT | CASSQIGNQPQHF
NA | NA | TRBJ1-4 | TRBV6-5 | TGTGCCAGCAGTTACTCCGGGATTACTAATGAAAAACTGTTTTTT | CASSYSGITNEKLFF
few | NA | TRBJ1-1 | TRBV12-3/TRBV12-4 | TGTGCCAGCAGTTTACAGGGAAAAACTGAAGCTTTCTTT | CASSLQGKTEAFF
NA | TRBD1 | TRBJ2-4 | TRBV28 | TGTGCCAGCAGTATGGACAGGCGAGCCAAAAACATTCAGTACTTC | CASSMDRRAKNIQYF
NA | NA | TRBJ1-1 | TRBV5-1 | TGCGCCAGCAGCTCCCGAAAGTTACAGGAGTCCATGAACACTGAAGCTTTCTTT | CASSSRKLQESMNTEAFF
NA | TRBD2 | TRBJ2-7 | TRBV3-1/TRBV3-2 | TGTGCCAGCAGCCAGGGACCGGGACTAGCGGGATGGTACGAGCAGTACTTC | CASSQGPGLAGWYEQYF
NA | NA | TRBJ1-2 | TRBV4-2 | TGTGCCAGCAGCCAGAGGAGAGGGCCCAACTATGGCTACACCTTC | CASSQRRGPNYGYTF
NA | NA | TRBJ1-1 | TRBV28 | TGTGCCAGCAGGAGGGCTGAAGCTTTCTTT | CASRRAEAFF
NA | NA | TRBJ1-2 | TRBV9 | TGTGCCAGCAGCGGGACTGCGAACTATGGCTACACCTTC | CASSGTANYGYTF
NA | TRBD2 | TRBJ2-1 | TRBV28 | TGTGCCAGCAGGAAACAGGGTCCGGGAGGGCCGTCGGGTGAGCAGTTCTTC | CASRKQGPGGPSGEQFF